This TCR beta chain comes out of a study of control samples from healthy donors and cancer patients (dated by TCRdb to the early 2020s). V is shortened by 6 bases, J by 9 bases, and the region joining them spans 15 bases. Reading the germline V gene gives CDR1 MNHEY and CDR2 SVGAGI. Reading from cysteine to phenylalanine, the CDR3 counts 14 amino acids. Kept here is only the CDR3 DNA, which spans 42 bases and is read in frame from base 1. The library came from the immunoSEQ multiplex PCR assay. The clones in this table, taken by TCRdb from immuneACCESS, are in-frame only. Not every clone is retained; where verified, under half of the shortfall comes from an unresolved V gene, and the cause of the rest is unknown. The sample data list about 69,000 clones, and under 90% of these were observed just once. The top ten constitute 15% to 20% of the sample. In regard to this clone: This clone's antigen is unknown. No much larger clonotype is one base removed from it; base qualities were not supplied.

The specimen was PBMCs. This clonotype was obtained from a man in his sixties with lung cancer. This chain is built from TRBV6-5 and TRBJ1-6; confidence is insufficient to name the D gene. The CDR3 here reads CASRLSDPRSPLHF. The sequence in DNA is TGTGCCAGCAGACTTTCAGACCCGCGTTCACCCCTCCACTTT.